The 20 T cell receptor beta chains given below trace back to one sample, sequenced in a study of neurological immune-mediated disorders. TCRdb re-called the 5' RACE reads with MiXCR, one entry per CDR3 protein. The sample has 65,000 to 95,000 distinct CDR3 sequences, more than 5% seen once. Documented time point: longitudinal time-point 2. The sequenced sample was PBMCs. The receptors were sampled from an older woman with multiple sclerosis.

This clonotype was seen a few times. V and J are TRBV30 and TRBJ2-7; TRBD2 might be the D (5 bases). V dropped 0 bases and J dropped 5 bases, with 11 bases sitting between them. The germline V gene encodes CDR1 GTSNPN and CDR2 SVGIG (reference sequence). The CDR3 consists of 13 residues. The CDR3 spells CAWSVWTPNEQYF. The CDR3 coding sequence is TGTGCCTGGAGTGTTTGGACTCCCAACGAGCAGTACTTC.

This clonotype was picked up many times. The rearrangement links TRBV19 to TRBJ2-2; 7 bases match TRBD1. V gave up 5 bases and J gave up 5 bases; unmatched junction bases: 17. Germline-derived CDR1 and CDR2 are LNHDA and SQIVND (reference sequence). This CDR3 contains 18 residues. Here the CDR3 reads CASSAERTGRGATGELFF. As DNA, the CDR3 is TGTGCCAGTAGTGCCGAGAGGACAGGACGAGGGGCAACCGGGGAGCTGTTTTTT.

This clonotype showed up many times. The chain links TRBV29-1 to TRBJ2-5; the match to TRBD2 covers 13 bases. The CDR3 has 14 residues. Losses at the gene ends were 7 bases for V and 9 bases for J; bases not matched to a gene: 11. From germline, CDR1 is SQVTM and CDR2 ANQGSEA. CDR3 residues: CSGGTSGVSGAQYF. The CDR3 coding sequence is TGCAGCGGCGGGACTAGCGGGGTATCTGGGGCCCAGTACTTC.

This clonotype was detected many times. The chain uses TRBV18 and TRBJ2-1; D is unresolved. The CDR3 consists of 16 residues. Germline assignment: CDR1 KGHSH and CDR2 LQKENI. V lost 1 base to trimming and J lost 3 bases, with 13 bases between them. In nucleotides, the CDR3 is TGTGCCAGCTCACCACGCGTGTCGACGTTCTACAATGAGCAGTTCTTC. Residues: CASSPRVSTFYNEQFF.

This clonotype was recorded at least ten times. This chain joins TRBV25-1 and TRBJ1-1; D is undetermined. V was pared by 6 bases and J by 0 bases, with 14 bases between. Germline values: CDR1 MGHDK, CDR2 SYGVNS. The CDR3 spans 15 residues. The CDR3 coding sequence is TGTGCCAGCAGAGCCCCCGGGCAGTTGAACACTGAAGCTTTCTTT. Translating gives CASRAPGQLNTEAFF.

This clonotype was counted between two and nine times. The chain carries TRBV3-1 and TRBJ2-7; no reliable D call. V dropped 0 bases and J dropped 2 bases, with 11 bases sitting between them. The CDR3 totals 15 residues. Germline CDR1 LGHDT, CDR2 YNNKEL (reference sequence). DNA for the CDR3: TGTGCCAGCAGCCAAGAGTCAGGATTTACCTACGAGCAGTACTTC. Amino acid sequence: CASSQESGFTYEQYF.

The table lists this clonotype with many counts. This rearrangement joins TRBV7-7 to TRBJ2-2; 7 positions agree with TRBD2. The ends lost 3 bases at V and 6 bases at J; junction bases unmatched: 7. The CDR3 extends over 15 amino acids. Germline V gene lookup returns CDR1 SSHAT and CDR2 FNYEAQ (reference sequence). Written as DNA, the CDR3 is TGTGCCAGCAGCTTCAATCTCGGGGGGTCCGGGGAGCTGTTTTTT. It codes for CASSFNLGGSGELFF. Full variable domain (remainder filled in from reference TRBV7-7 and TRBJ2-2): GAGVSQSPRYKVTKRGQDVTLRCDPISSHATLYWYQQALGQGPEFLTYFNYEAQPDKSGLPSDRFSAERPEGSISTLTIQRTEQRDSAMYRCASSFNLGGSGELFFGEGSRLTVL.

This clonotype has a count of ten or more. This rearrangement joins TRBV4-1 to TRBJ2-4; D call uncertain. Trimming cost V 4 bases and J 1 base, with 14 bases left between them. Germline loops: CDR1 MGHRA, CDR2 YSYEKL. CDR3 length: 16 residues. The CDR3 DNA reads TGCGCCAGCAGCCCTGTCCCCGCCAGGGCCAAAAACATTCAGTACTTC. It codes for CASSPVPARAKNIQYF.

In this sample, this clonotype turned up many times. This sequence joins TRBV12-3 or TRBV12-4 and TRBJ2-1; 15 bases are a match to TRBD2. J gave up 11 bases and V 3 bases, and 5 bases lay outside the gene matches. The CDR3 is 15 amino acids. The CDR3 reads CASSLLGLAGGKQFF. CDR3 nucleotides: TGTGCCAGCAGTTTGTTGGGACTAGCGGGGGGAAAGCAGTTCTTC.

There are many counts of this clonotype. This sequence joins TRBV18 and TRBJ1-1; D ambiguous. Trimming cost V 0 bases and J 2 bases, with 10 bases left between them. Germline V lookup: CDR1 KGHSH, CDR2 LQKENI. CDR3 size: 15 residues. The CDR3 sequence: CASSPPSWKNTEAFF. In nucleotides, the CDR3 is TGTGCCAGCTCACCACCTTCATGGAAAAACACTGAAGCTTTCTTT.

This clonotype was counted at least ten times. This rearrangement joins TRBV4-1 to TRBJ2-1; either TRBD1 or TRBD2 may supply D (5 bases each). Per germline, CDR1 MGHRA and CDR2 YSYEKL. The CDR3 is 15 amino acids. V dropped 2 bases and J dropped 4 bases, with 12 bases sitting between them. The CDR3 loop is CASSQYWDGYNEQFF. Written as DNA, the CDR3 is TGCGCCAGCAGCCAATATTGGGACGGGTACAATGAGCAGTTCTTC.

This clonotype was counted between two and nine times. The chain combines TRBV3-1 with TRBJ2-3, with D maybe TRBD2 (5 bases). The CDR3 runs to 12 residues. Germline loops: CDR1 LGHDT, CDR2 YNNKEL (reference sequence). The V and J ends lost 2 bases and 5 bases respectively, with 5 bases between them. CDR3 nucleotides: TGTGCCAGCAGCCAACGGGGAGATACGCAGTATTTT. Protein sequence: CASSQRGDTQYF.

This clonotype was counted many times. CDR3: CASSAGYYGYTF. The CDR3 region has the DNA TGTGCCAGCAGTGCAGGGTACTATGGCTACACCTTC. V is TRBV2 and J is TRBJ1-2; maybe TRBD1 (5 bases). Trimming shortened V by 4 bases and J by 3 bases, and 6 bases separated the two germline ends. There are 12 residues in the CDR3. Germline CDR1 SNHLY, CDR2 FYNNEI.

This clonotype was recorded at least ten times. V usage is TRBV28 and J usage is TRBJ2-1, with 7 nucleotides matching TRBD1. V shed 5 bases, J shed 1 base, and the junction held 2 bases outside the gene matches. There are 14 residues in the CDR3. Germline-derived CDR1 and CDR2 are MDHEN and SYDVKM. Here the CDR3 DNA reads TGTGCCAGCAGTCCCAGGGGGTCCTACAATGAGCAGTTCTTC. The encoded protein is CASSPRGSYNEQFF. The full variable domain, in which reference TRBV28 and TRBJ2-1 provide the parts outside the CDR3, is DVKVTQSSRYLVKRTGEKVFLECVQDMDHENMFWYRQDPGLGLRLIYFSYDVKMKEKGDIPEGYSVSREKKERFSLILESASTNQTSMYLCASSPRGSYNEQFFGPGTRLTVL.

This clonotype was detected ten times or more. The V gene is TRBV7-6, the J gene TRBJ2-1, with D tentatively TRBD1 (5 bases). V lost 6 bases to trimming and J lost 5 bases, with 11 bases between them. The CDR3 extends over 13 amino acids. CDR1 and CDR2 (germline): SGHVS, FNYEAQ. The CDR3 bases are TGTGCCAGCAGGTTGGACACCCACAATGAGCAGTTCTTC. Translated, it gives CASRLDTHNEQFF.

The sample holds many counts of this clonotype. V is TRBV5-1 and J is TRBJ1-2, with a tentative D call TRBD1 (5 bases). The V end lost 2 bases, the J end lost 5 bases, and 16 bases lay between the germline ends. The CDR3 is 15 residues long. In germline, CDR1 is SGHRS, CDR2 YFSETQ. DNA of the CDR3: TGCGCCAGCAGCTTCGAGGGGACGGAGCTTTATGGCTACACCTTC. The encoded protein is CASSFEGTELYGYTF. The full variable domain, in which reference TRBV5-1 and TRBJ1-2 provide the parts outside the CDR3, is KAGVTQTPRYLIKTRGQQVTLSCSPISGHRSVSWYQQTPGQGLQFLFEYFSETQRNKGNFPGRFSGRQFSNSRSEMNVSTLELGDSALYLCASSFEGTELYGYTFGSGTRLTVV.

This clonotype was seen many times. At one end, the junction sequence differs from germline, possibly due to a read error. The V call is TRBV20-1, the J call TRBJ1-5; 9 positions agree with TRBD1. CDR1 DFQATT and CDR2 SNEGSKA come from the germline V gene (reference sequence). There are 14 residues in the CDR3. For the CDR3, the DNA is TGCAGTGCTAGAGTTGGACAGGGGAATCCGCCCCAGCATTTT. Protein product: CSARVGQGNPPQHF.

The rearrangement joins TRBV5-1 to TRBJ2-2; 7 bases line up with TRBD1. V lost 4 bases, J lost 6 bases, and 6 bases stayed unmatched. CDR1 SGHRS and CDR2 YFSETQ come from the germline V gene. There are 14 residues in the CDR3. CDR3 bases: TGCGCCAGCAGCCTGGACAGGACCCCCGGGGAGCTGTTTTTT. It yields the protein CASSLDRTPGELFF. The full variable domain, with the rest looked up from reference TRBV5-1 and TRBJ2-2, is KAGVTQTPRYLIKTRGQQVTLSCSPISGHRSVSWYQQTPGQGLQFLFEYFSETQRNKGNFPGRFSGRQFSNSRSEMNVSTLELGDSALYLCASSLDRTPGELFFGEGSRLTVL.

This clonotype was seen repeatedly, ten times or more. This chain connects TRBV10-2 to TRBJ2-7, with D unclear. Germline V lookup: CDR1 WSHSY, CDR2 SAAADI. The V end lost 4 bases, the J end lost 0 bases, and 4 bases lay between the germline ends. This CDR3 region has 12 residues. In DNA form, the CDR3 reads TGCGCCAGCAGTGGTACCTCCTACGAGCAGTACTTC. Protein product: CASSGTSYEQYF.

The CDR3, as DNA: TGTGCCAGCTCACCACCGACAGTTATGAACACTGAAGCTTTCTTT. Its translation is CASSPPTVMNTEAFF. The J gene is TRBJ1-1, the V gene TRBV18; TRBD1 is a possible D gene (5 bases). Between the trimmed V and J ends, which lost 0 bases and 0 bases, there was a span of 8 bases. The V gene's germline CDR1 is KGHSH and CDR2 LQKENI. The CDR3 covers 15 residues.